A selection of T cell receptor beta chains follows, all from one sample in a study of low-dose radiotherapy and immunotherapy resistance in tumors. TCRdb redid the calling of the reads with MiXCR, one entry per CDR3 protein. This table has tens of thousands of distinct CDR3 sequences, roughly 17% appearing once. The specimen was PBMCs, collected after low-dose radiotherapy plus immunotherapy. The receptor set was obtained from a male donor with prostate cancer. The CDR3 runs from the conserved cysteine through the conserved F or W. D genes are given only for firm matches. A clone size is listed for some rows: how often the clone was seen (once, few, many), or a class if it is expanded.

clone_size	d_call	j_call	v_call	cdr3_aa	cdr3_nt
many	-	TRBJ2-5	TRBV19	CAPPQMEWETQYF	TGTGCCCCCCCCCAGATGGAGTGGGAGACCCAGTACTTC
-	-	TRBJ2-7	TRBV28	CASSFGGKAQYF	TGTGCCAGCAGTTTCGGCGGGAAGGCGCAGTACTTC
many	-	TRBJ1-1	TRBV7-9	CASSTIGVKKWNTEAFF	TGTGCCAGCAGTACGATAGGGGTTAAAAAATGGAACACTGAAGCTTTCTTT
few	TRBD1	TRBJ2-7	TRBV6-2/TRBV6-3	CASSSTGLGYEQYF	TGTGCCAGCAGTTCGACAGGGCTTGGATACGAGCAGTACTTC
many	-	TRBJ2-1	TRBV11-1	CASSLIQLSEQFF	TGTGCCAGCAGCTTAATTCAGTTATCCGAGCAGTTCTTC
-	TRBD1	TRBJ2-3	TRBV29-1	CSVRQGPDTQYF	TGCAGCGTCCGACAGGGCCCCGATACGCAGTATTTT
many	-	TRBJ2-3	TRBV13	CASSSGFRTDTQYF	TGTGCCAGCAGCTCGGGATTCCGCACAGATACGCAGTATTTT
many	TRBD2	TRBJ2-1	TRBV3-1	CASSRPTSGASSYNEQFF	TGTGCCAGCAGCCGACCCACTAGCGGGGCGAGCTCCTACAATGAGCAGTTCTTC
many	-	TRBJ1-5	TRBV7-2	CASSLDPGSIQPQHF	TGTGCCAGCAGCTTAGATCCAGGGTCGATTCAGCCCCAGCATTTT
many	-	TRBJ2-7	TRBV11-2	CASSLDSPSYEQYF	TGTGCCAGCAGCCTCGACAGCCCCTCCTACGAGCAGTACTTC
-	TRBD2	TRBJ2-7	TRBV7-9	CASSLARASGTYEQYF	TGTGCCAGCAGCTTAGCGCGAGCTAGCGGTACCTACGAGCAGTACTTC
many	-	TRBJ1-3	TRBV6-1	CASSDGSSGNTIYF	TGTGCCAGCAGCGACGGTAGCTCTGGAAACACCATATATTTT
many	-	TRBJ1-3	TRBV7-3	CASSLDYSGNTIYF	TGTGCCAGCAGCTTGGACTACTCTGGAAACACCATATATTTT
-	TRBD1	TRBJ1-6	TRBV30	CAWEQGADSPLHF	TGTGCCTGGGAACAGGGGGCGGATTCACCCCTCCACTTT
-	TRBD1	TRBJ2-2	TRBV5-1	CASSLGQGLRTGELFF	TGCGCCAGCAGCTTGGGACAGGGGTTGCGCACCGGGGAGCTGTTTTTT
many	TRBD2	TRBJ2-3	TRBV3-1	CASSNGLAGYTDTQYF	TGTGCCAGCAGCAACGGACTAGCGGGATACACAGATACGCAGTATTTT
many	-	TRBJ2-3	TRBV6-6	CASSYRSAPRGTDTQYF	TGTGCCAGCAGTTACAGGTCGGCACCCCGGGGCACAGATACGCAGTATTTT
-	-	TRBJ2-3	TRBV7-2	CASSFSLASTDTQYF	TGTGCCAGCAGCTTTTCGTTAGCGAGCACAGATACGCAGTATTTT
many	TRBD2	TRBJ2-2	TRBV20-1	CSASTSGPPNGELFF	TGCAGTGCTAGCACTAGCGGCCCCCCAAACGGGGAGCTGTTTTTT
-	-	TRBJ1-3	TRBV7-6	CASSFGGLPGNTIYF	TGTGCCAGCAGCTTCGGGGGGCTCCCTGGAAACACCATATATTTT
-	-	TRBJ1-1	TRBV5-1	CASSLDEGSHTEAFF	TGCGCCAGCAGCTTGGATGAGGGCTCGCACACTGAAGCTTTCTTT
few	TRBD2	TRBJ2-1	TRBV20-1	CSAPTAGRGGNEQFF	TGCAGTGCCCCGACGGCCGGGAGGGGAGGGAATGAGCAGTTCTTC
many	-	TRBJ2-2	TRBV6-5	CASSYSPGELFF	TGTGCCAGCAGTTACTCGCCCGGTGAGCTGTTTTTT
-	-	TRBJ2-7	TRBV5-3	CASSLSRGQYEQYF	TGTGCCAGCAGCTTATCGCGGGGGCAATACGAGCAGTACTTC
many	-	TRBJ2-6	TRBV20-1	CSASPSSGANVLTF	TGCAGTGCTAGTCCGTCCTCTGGGGCCAACGTCCTGACTTTC
-	-	TRBJ1-1	TRBV2	CANRSTEAFF	TGTGCCAACCGAAGCACTGAAGCTTTCTTT
many	-	TRBJ1-1	TRBV28	CASSPGTLNTEAFF	TGTGCCAGCAGCCCTGGGACACTGAACACTGAAGCTTTCTTT
few	-	TRBJ1-5	TRBV4-3	CASSQGPHQPQHF	TGCGCCAGCAGCCAAGGCCCTCATCAGCCCCAGCATTTT
many	-	TRBJ2-7	TRBV6-2/TRBV6-3	CASTKGDTLEQYF	TGTGCCAGCACCAAGGGGGACACACTCGAGCAGTACTTC
many	-	TRBJ1-4	TRBV27	CASSPMGKGEKLFF	TGTGCCAGCAGTCCGATGGGGAAGGGTGAAAAACTGTTTTTT
-	TRBD1	TRBJ1-4	TRBV19	CASSPMTGGNEKLFF	TGTGCCAGTAGTCCGATGACAGGGGGCAATGAAAAACTGTTTTTT
many	TRBD1	TRBJ2-2	TRBV20-1	CSARNPGQGTGELFF	TGCAGTGCTAGAAATCCGGGACAGGGAACCGGGGAGCTGTTTTTT
-	-	TRBJ1-3	TRBV21-1	CASSKGGSRLISGNTIYF	TGTGCCAGCAGCAAAGGGGGATCCAGGCTGATCTCTGGAAACACCATATATTTT
many	TRBD2	TRBJ2-3	TRBV20-1	CSAHATPGGGTSTDTQYF	TGCAGTGCTCACGCGACGCCCGGGGGAGGGACTAGCACAGATACGCAGTATTTT
many	TRBD2	TRBJ2-2	TRBV19	CASRSGSGRNTGELFF	TGTGCCAGTAGAAGCGGTAGCGGGAGAAACACCGGGGAGCTGTTTTTT
-	-	TRBJ1-2	TRBV3-1	CASSPGSGRPSYGYTF	TGTGCCAGCAGCCCAGGGTCTGGCAGGCCTTCGTATGGCTACACCTTC
many	-	TRBJ2-2	TRBV7-8	CASSLGGGPTGELFF	TGTGCCAGCAGCTTAGGGGGGGGGCCCACCGGGGAGCTGTTTTTT
many	TRBD2	TRBJ2-5	TRBV4-2	CASSQEGAGGLSGETQYF	TGTGCCAGCAGCCAAGAGGGGGCGGGAGGCCTTTCTGGCGAGACCCAGTACTTC
many	TRBD2	TRBJ2-1	TRBV6-2/TRBV6-3	CASSYSGTISKQNEQFF	TGTGCCAGCAGTTACTCCGGGACTATCTCCAAGCAGAATGAGCAGTTCTTC
many	TRBD1	TRBJ2-7	TRBV12-3/TRBV12-4	CASRAGTASYEQYF	TGTGCCAGCAGAGCCGGGACAGCCTCCTACGAGCAGTACTTC
many	TRBD2	TRBJ2-1	TRBV5-1	CASSLTSGKINEQFF	TGCGCCAGCAGCTTGACTAGCGGGAAGATCAATGAGCAGTTCTTC
many	TRBD2	TRBJ2-2	TRBV19	CASSITGGSGTGELFF	TGTGCCAGTAGTATCACAGGCGGGAGCGGCACCGGGGAGCTGTTTTTT
many	-	TRBJ2-5	TRBV27	CASSFGRAKETQYF	TGTGCCAGCAGTTTCGGCAGGGCCAAGGAGACCCAGTACTTC
few	-	TRBJ1-1	TRBV29-1	CSVVRGLNTEAFF	TGCAGCGTTGTCCGGGGTTTGAACACTGAAGCTTTCTTT
many	-	TRBJ1-1	TRBV7-9	CASSRYEGNTEAFF	TGTGCCAGCAGCCGCTACGAGGGGAACACTGAAGCTTTCTTT
many	-	TRBJ1-1	TRBV5-1	CASSLPPGPEAFF	TGCGCCAGCAGCTTGCCCCCCGGACCTGAAGCTTTCTTT
many	TRBD2	TRBJ2-3	TRBV5-1	CASSLLGGAPTDTQYF	TGCGCCAGCAGCCTGTTGGGAGGGGCGCCGACAGATACGCAGTATTTT
-	-	TRBJ2-7	TRBV25-1	CASSERSRAYEQYF	TGTGCCAGCAGTGAAAGGAGCCGAGCCTACGAGCAGTACTTC
many	-	TRBJ2-3	TRBV7-3	CASSLQGSFTDTQYF	TGTGCCAGCAGCTTGCAGGGGTCGTTCACAGATACGCAGTATTTT
many	TRBD2	TRBJ2-2	TRBV29-1	CSVRLAGPSGELFF	TGCAGCGTTAGGCTAGCGGGCCCATCCGGGGAGCTGTTTTTT
many	-	TRBJ2-3	TRBV29-1	CSVGGKDTQYF	TGCAGCGTTGGGGGTAAGGATACGCAGTATTTT
many	-	TRBJ1-4	TRBV27	CASSTTATTTNEKLFF	TGTGCCAGCAGCACGACCGCTACTACAACTAATGAAAAACTGTTTTTT
once	TRBD1	TRBJ2-5	TRBV29-1	CSVDLGQGIETQYF	TGCAGCGTTGACTTGGGACAGGGGATCGAGACCCAGTACTTC
-	-	TRBJ2-1	TRBV5-1	CASSSVGSFNEQFF	TGCGCCAGCAGCTCGGTCGGATCGTTCAATGAGCAGTTCTTC
-	TRBD2	TRBJ2-7	TRBV19	CASSSGTSGPYEQYF	TGTGCCAGTAGTTCTGGGACTAGCGGACCCTACGAGCAGTACTTC
many	TRBD1	TRBJ1-2	TRBV5-5	CASSLVGTGTYGYTF	TGTGCCAGCAGCTTGGTAGGGACAGGAACCTATGGCTACACCTTC
many	-	TRBJ2-1	TRBV27	CASSLSPGIYNEQFF	TGTGCCAGCAGTTTATCCCCAGGGATCTACAATGAGCAGTTCTTC
many	-	TRBJ2-1	TRBV9	CASSASGTMRNEQFF	TGTGCCAGCAGCGCCTCCGGGACCATGCGCAATGAGCAGTTCTTC